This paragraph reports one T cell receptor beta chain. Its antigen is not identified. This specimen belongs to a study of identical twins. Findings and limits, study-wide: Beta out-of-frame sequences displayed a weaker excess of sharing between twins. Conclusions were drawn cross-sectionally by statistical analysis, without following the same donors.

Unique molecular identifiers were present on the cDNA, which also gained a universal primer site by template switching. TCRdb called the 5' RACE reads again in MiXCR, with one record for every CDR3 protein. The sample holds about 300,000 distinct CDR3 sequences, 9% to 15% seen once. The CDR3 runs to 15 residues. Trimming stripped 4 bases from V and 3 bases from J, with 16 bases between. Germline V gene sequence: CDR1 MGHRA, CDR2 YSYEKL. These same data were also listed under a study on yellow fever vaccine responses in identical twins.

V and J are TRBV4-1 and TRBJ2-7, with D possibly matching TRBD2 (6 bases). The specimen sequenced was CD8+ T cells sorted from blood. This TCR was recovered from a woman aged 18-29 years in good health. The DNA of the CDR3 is TGCGCCAGCAGCCCGGGAGTAGCGGAAGGCTACGAGCAGTACTTC. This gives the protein CASSPGVAEGYEQYF.